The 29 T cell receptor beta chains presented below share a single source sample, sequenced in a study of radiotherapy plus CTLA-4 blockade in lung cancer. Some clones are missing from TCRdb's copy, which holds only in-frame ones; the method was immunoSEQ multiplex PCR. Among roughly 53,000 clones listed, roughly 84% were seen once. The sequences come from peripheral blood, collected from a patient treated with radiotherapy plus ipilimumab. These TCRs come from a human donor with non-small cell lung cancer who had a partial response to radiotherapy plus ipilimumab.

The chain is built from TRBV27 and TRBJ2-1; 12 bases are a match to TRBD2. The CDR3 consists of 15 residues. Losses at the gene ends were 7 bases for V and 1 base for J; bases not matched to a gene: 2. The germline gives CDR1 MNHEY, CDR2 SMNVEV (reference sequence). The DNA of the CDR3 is TGTGCCAGCAACCTAGCGGGGGGGTCCTACAATGAGCAGTTCTTC. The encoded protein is CASNLAGGSYNEQFF.

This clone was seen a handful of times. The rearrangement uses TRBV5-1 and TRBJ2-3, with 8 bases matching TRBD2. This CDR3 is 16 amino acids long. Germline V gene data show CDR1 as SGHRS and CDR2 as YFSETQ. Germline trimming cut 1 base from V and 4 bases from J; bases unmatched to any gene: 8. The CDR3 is CASSLLVGGGPDTQYF. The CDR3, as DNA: TGCGCCAGCAGCTTGTTAGTTGGCGGGGGGCCAGATACGCAGTATTTT.

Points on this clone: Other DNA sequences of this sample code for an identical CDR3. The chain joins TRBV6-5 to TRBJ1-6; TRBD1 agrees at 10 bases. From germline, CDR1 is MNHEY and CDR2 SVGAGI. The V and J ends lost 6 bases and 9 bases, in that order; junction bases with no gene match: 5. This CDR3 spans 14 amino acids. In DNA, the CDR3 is TGTGCCAGCAGAAGACAGGGGGCAGCTTCACCCCTCCACTTT. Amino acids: CASRRQGAASPLHF.

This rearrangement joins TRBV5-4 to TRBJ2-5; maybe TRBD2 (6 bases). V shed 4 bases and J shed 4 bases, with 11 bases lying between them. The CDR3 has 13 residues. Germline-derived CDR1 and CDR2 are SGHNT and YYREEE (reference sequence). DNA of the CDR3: TGTGCCAGCAGCGGAGGGCTGGGAGAGACCCAGTACTTC. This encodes CASSGGLGETQYF.

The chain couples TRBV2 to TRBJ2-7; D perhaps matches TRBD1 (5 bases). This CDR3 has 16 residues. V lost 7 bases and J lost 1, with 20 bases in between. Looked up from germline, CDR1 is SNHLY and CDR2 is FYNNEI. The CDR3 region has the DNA TGTGCCAGCACTTGGTCTAAGGACATGGGATCCTACGAGCAGTACTTC. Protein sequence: CASTWSKDMGSYEQYF.

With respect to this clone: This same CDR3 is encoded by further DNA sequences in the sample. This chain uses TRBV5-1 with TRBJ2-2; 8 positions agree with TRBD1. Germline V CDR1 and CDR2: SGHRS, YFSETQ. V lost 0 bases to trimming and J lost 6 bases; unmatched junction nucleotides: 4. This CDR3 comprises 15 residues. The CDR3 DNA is TGCGCCAGCAGCTTGGCAGGGACAGGAGCCGGGGAGCTGTTTTTT. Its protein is CASSLAGTGAGELFF.

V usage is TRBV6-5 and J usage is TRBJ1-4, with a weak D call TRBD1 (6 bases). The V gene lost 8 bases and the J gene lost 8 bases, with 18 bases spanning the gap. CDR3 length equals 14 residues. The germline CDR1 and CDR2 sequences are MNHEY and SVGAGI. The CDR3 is CASCPRGGDEKLFF. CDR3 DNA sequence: TGTGCCAGCTGCCCGAGAGGGGGTGACGAAAAACTGTTTTTT.

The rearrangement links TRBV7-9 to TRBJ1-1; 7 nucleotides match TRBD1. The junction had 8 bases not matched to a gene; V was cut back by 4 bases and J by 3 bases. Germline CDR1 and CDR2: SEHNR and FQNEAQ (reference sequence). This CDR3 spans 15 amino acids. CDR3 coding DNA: TGTGCCAGCAGCTCCCGACAGGGCCTGGACACTGAAGCTTTCTTT. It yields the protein CASSSRQGLDTEAFF.

CDR3 loop: CASGGGGYEQYF. CDR3 DNA sequence: TGTGCCAGCGGGGGAGGGGGTTACGAGCAGTACTTC. The chain employs TRBV6-6 and TRBJ2-5, with TRBD2 as a possible D gene (7 bases). The DNA end is a closer match to TRBJ2-7, so the J assignment may be wrong. The germline V gene encodes CDR1 MNHNY and CDR2 SVGAGI (reference sequence). The CDR3 is 12 residues long.

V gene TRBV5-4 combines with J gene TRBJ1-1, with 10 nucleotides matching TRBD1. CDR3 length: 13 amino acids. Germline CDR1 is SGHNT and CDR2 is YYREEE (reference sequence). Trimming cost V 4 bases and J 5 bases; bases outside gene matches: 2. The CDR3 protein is CASSVDRGTEAFF. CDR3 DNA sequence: TGTGCCAGCAGCGTGGACAGGGGGACTGAAGCTTTCTTT.

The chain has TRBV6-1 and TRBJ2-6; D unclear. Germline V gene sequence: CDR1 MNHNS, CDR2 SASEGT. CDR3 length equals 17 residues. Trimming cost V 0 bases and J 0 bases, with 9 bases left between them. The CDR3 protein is CASSEALTNSGANVLTF. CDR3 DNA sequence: TGTGCCAGCAGTGAAGCGCTTACTAACTCTGGGGCCAACGTCCTGACTTTC.

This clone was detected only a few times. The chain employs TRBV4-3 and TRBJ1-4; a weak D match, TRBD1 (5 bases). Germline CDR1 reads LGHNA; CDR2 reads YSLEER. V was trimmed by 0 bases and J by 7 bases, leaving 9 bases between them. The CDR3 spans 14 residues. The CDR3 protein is CASSQEGGGEKLFF. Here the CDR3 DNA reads TGCGCCAGCAGCCAAGAGGGGGGGGGTGAAAAACTGTTTTTT.

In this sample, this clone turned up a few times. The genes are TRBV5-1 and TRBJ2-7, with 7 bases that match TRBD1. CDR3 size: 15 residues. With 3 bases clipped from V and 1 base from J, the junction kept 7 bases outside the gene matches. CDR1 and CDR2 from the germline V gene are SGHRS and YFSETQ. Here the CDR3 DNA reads TGCGCCAGCAGCTCAACTCCGGGACAGTCCTACGAGCAGTACTTC. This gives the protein CASSSTPGQSYEQYF.

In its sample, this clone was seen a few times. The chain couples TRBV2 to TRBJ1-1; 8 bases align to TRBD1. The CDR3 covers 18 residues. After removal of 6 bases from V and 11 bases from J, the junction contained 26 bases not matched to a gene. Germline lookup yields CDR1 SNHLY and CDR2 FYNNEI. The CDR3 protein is CASRPPGRQGSRGGYAFF. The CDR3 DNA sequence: TGTGCCAGCAGGCCCCCCGGGAGACAGGGGTCTAGAGGGGGTTACGCTTTCTTT.

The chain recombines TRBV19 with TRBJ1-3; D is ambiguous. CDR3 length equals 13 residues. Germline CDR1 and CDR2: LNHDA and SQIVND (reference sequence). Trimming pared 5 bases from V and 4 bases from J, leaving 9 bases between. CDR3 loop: CASSPGRGNTIYF. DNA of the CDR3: TGTGCCAGTAGTCCGGGGAGAGGAAACACCATATATTTT.

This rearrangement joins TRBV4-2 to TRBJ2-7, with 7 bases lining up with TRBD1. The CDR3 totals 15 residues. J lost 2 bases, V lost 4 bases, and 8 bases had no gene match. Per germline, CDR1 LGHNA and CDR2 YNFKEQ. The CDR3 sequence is CASSPLDRSAYEQYF. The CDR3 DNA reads TGTGCCAGCAGCCCATTGGACAGGTCGGCCTACGAGCAGTACTTC.

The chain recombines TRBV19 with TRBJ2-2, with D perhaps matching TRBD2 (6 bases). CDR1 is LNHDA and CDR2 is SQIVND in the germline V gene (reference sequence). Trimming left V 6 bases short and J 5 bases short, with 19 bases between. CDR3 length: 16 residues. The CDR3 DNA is TGTGCCAGTAGCTTCTTCTCGGGGGTGAGAACCGGGGAGCTGTTTTTT. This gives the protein CASSFFSGVRTGELFF.

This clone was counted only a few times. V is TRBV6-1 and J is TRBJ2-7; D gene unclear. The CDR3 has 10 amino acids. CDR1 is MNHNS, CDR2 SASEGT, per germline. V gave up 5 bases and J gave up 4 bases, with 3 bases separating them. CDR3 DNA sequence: TGTGCCAGCAGTCAGTACGAGCAGTACTTC. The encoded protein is CASSQYEQYF.

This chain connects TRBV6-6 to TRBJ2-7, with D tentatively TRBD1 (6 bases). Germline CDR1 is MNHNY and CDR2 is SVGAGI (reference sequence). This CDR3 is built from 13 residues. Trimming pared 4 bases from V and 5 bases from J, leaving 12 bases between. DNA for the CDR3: TGTGCCAGCAGTTTGAGGGACATCCACGAGCAGTACTTC. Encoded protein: CASSLRDIHEQYF.

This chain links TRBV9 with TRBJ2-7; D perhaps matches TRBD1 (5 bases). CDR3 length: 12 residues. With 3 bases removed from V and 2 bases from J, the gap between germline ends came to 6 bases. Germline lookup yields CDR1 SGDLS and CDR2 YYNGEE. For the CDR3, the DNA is TGTGCCAGCAGCGCGGACACCTACGAGCAGTACTTC. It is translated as CASSADTYEQYF.

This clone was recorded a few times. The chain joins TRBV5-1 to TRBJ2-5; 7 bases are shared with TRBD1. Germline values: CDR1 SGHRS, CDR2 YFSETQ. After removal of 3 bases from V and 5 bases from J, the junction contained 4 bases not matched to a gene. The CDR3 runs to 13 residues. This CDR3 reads CASSSQGRETQYF. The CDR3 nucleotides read TGCGCCAGCAGCTCACAGGGGCGGGAGACCCAGTACTTC. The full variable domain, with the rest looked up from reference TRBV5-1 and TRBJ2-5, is KAGVTQTPRYLIKTRGQQVTLSCSPISGHRSVSWYQQTPGQGLQFLFEYFSETQRNKGNFPGRFSGRQFSNSRSEMNVSTLELGDSALYLCASSSQGRETQYFGPGTRLLVL.

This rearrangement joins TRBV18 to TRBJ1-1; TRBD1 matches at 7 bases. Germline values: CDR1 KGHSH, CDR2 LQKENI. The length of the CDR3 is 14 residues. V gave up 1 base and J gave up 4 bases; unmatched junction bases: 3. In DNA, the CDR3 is TGTGCCAGCTCACCACAGGGGGCGAGCACTGAAGCTTTCTTT. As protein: CASSPQGASTEAFF.

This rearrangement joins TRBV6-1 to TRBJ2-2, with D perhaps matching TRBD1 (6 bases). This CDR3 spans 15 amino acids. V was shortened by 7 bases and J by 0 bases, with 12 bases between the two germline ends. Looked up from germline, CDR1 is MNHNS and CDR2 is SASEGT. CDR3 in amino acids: CASNADRPNTGELFF. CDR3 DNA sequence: TGTGCCAGCAACGCCGACAGGCCGAACACCGGGGAGCTGTTTTTT.

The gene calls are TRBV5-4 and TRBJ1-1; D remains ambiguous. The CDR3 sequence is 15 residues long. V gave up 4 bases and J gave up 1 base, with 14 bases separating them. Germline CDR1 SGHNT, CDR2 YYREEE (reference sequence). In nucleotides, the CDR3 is TGTGCCAGCAGCGTCGACCCCGCGGGGAACACTGAAGCTTTCTTT. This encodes CASSVDPAGNTEAFF.

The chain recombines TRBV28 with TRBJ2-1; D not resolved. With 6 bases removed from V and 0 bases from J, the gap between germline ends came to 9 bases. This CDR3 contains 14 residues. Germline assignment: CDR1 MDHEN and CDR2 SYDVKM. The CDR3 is CASRGSISYNEQFF. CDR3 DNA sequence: TGTGCCAGCAGGGGCAGCATCTCCTACAATGAGCAGTTCTTC.

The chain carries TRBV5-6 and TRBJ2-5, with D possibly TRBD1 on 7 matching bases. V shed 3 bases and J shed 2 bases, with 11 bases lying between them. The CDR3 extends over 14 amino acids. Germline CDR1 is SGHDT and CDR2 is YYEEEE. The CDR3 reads CASSSRGVQETQYF. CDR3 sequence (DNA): TGTGCCAGCAGCTCCAGGGGGGTTCAAGAGACCCAGTACTTC.

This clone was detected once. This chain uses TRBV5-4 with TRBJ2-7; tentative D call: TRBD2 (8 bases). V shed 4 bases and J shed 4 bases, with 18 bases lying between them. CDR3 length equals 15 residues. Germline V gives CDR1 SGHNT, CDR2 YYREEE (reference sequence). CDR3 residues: CASSHGTAGEYEQYF. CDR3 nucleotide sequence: TGTGCCAGCAGCCACGGGACAGCGGGGGAATACGAGCAGTACTTC.

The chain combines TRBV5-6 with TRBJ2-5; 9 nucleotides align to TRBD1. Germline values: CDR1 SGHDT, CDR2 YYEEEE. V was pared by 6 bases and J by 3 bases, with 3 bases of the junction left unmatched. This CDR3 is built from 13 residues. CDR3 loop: CASTTGGEETQYF. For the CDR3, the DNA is TGTGCCAGCACGACAGGGGGAGAAGAGACCCAGTACTTC. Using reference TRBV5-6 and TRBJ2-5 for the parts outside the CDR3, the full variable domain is DAGVTQSPTHLIKTRGQQVTLRCSPKSGHDTVSWYQQALGQGPQFIFQYYEEEERQRGNFPDRFSGHQFPNYSSELNVNALLLGDSALYLCASTTGGEETQYFGPGTRLLVL.

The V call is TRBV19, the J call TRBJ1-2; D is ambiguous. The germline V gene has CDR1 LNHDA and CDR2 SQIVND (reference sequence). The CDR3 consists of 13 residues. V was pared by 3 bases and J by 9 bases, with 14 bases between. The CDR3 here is CASSMYEEERYTF. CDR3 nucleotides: TGTGCCAGTAGTATGTACGAGGAAGAGCGCTACACCTTC.